A selection of T cell receptor beta chains follows, all from one sample in a study of post-analysis software for immune sequencing data. One entry per CDR3 protein, called by TCRdb with MiXCR from the PCR reads. The sample has about 460,000 distinct CDR3 sequences, around 40% seen once. The sequencing input was blood. The receptors derive from a girl aged 5-17 years with multiple sclerosis. The conserved cysteine and the conserved F or W are not part of the CDR3 here.

V: TRBV10-3
J: TRBJ2-7
CDR3: AIRSTSGDTYEQY

V: TRBV13
J: TRBJ2-4
CDR3: ASSPRDSRNIQY

V: TRBV6-5
J: TRBJ1-2
CDR3: ASNAGTGGSYGYT

V: TRBV12-3/TRBV12-4
J: TRBJ1-2
CDR3: ASQGVANYGYT

V: TRBV6-1
J: TRBJ2-7
CDR3: ASRPRTSGGTPSSYEQY

V: TRBV20-1
J: TRBJ2-1
CDR3: SARLQDRGAYEQF

V: TRBV29-1
J: TRBJ2-4
CDR3: SVEGRAREDGRNIQY

V: TRBV3-1
J: TRBJ2-7
CDR3: ASSQDRISYVQY

V: TRBV6-2/TRBV6-3
J: TRBJ2-7
CDR3: ASSYSLGLTTYEQY

V: TRBV28
J: TRBJ1-1
CDR3: ASRLHPGHLNTEAF

V: TRBV27
J: TRBJ1-2
CDR3: ASSSLVPGGYT

V: TRBV7-6
J: TRBJ2-7
CDR3: ASSLSPGTATY

V: TRBV20-1
J: TRBJ1-1
CDR3: SARINTEAF

V: TRBV28
J: TRBJ1-5
CDR3: ASRGGQLGNQPQH

V: TRBV2
J: TRBJ2-5
CDR3: ASLNTGGEETQY

V: TRBV20-1
J: TRBJ2-5
CDR3: SARDDRGPGEETQY

V: TRBV28
J: TRBJ2-5
CDR3: ASTPAGDRATQY

V: TRBV5-6
J: .
CDR3: ASSNPQSETQY

V: TRBV20-1
J: TRBJ2-7
CDR3: SAREGDRDYEQY

V: TRBV18
J: TRBJ1-5
CDR3: ASSPSGGGQPQH

V: TRBV20-1
J: TRBJ2-7
CDR3: SARDWGSSGRGEQY

V: TRBV12-3/TRBV12-4
J: TRBJ2-1
CDR3: ASSLQVLSYNEQF

V: TRBV27
J: .
CDR3: ASSFYPSGGYEQY

V: TRBV4-3
J: TRBJ2-1
CDR3: ASSQVSVSYNEQF

V: TRBV11-1
J: TRBJ2-7
CDR3: ASSPARTGSYEQY

V: TRBV20-1
J: TRBJ2-7
CDR3: SAPGLAGVGRSYEQY

V: TRBV6-5
J: TRBJ2-3
CDR3: AGSPGLSRTDTQY

V: TRBV7-3
J: TRBJ1-4
CDR3: ASSPQGARFEKLF

V: TRBV20-1
J: TRBJ2-1
CDR3: SARGRKKEF

V: TRBV15
J: .
CDR3: ATLRRGGLETQY

V: TRBV20-1
J: .
CDR3: SARTVSYEQY

V: TRBV12-5
J: TRBJ2-3
CDR3: ASGLGQGPDTQY

V: TRBV20-1
J: TRBJ2-5
CDR3: SASRTGRKETQY

V: TRBV2
J: TRBJ2-7
CDR3: ASSEARAYYEQY

V: TRBV29-1
J: TRBJ1-4
CDR3: SVDSSANEKRF

V: TRBV7-3
J: TRBJ1-5
CDR3: ASSLAQGNGQPQH

V: TRBV29-1
J: TRBJ2-7
CDR3: SVEDTYEQY

V: TRBV5-1
J: TRBJ2-5
CDR3: ASSSGLAARETQY

V: TRBV6-2/TRBV6-3
J: TRBJ1-2
CDR3: ASTRIRMNGYT

V: TRBV14
J: TRBJ2-1
CDR3: ASSRASGRADNEQF

V: TRBV4-1
J: TRBJ2-1
CDR3: ASSQETSLNNEQF

V: TRBV4-2
J: TRBJ2-3
CDR3: ASSQTTPRGTDTQY

V: TRBV29-1
J: TRBJ2-5
CDR3: SVESRGLSGTQY

V: TRBV3-1
J: TRBJ2-1
CDR3: ASSQDPQRDQQF

V: TRBV11-3
J: TRBJ2-3
CDR3: ASSFTTDTQY

V: TRBV29-1
J: TRBJ2-2
CDR3: SVEATGEFTGELF

V: TRBV28
J: TRBJ2-3
CDR3: ASSLVQGGGGSTDTQY

V: TRBV6-6
J: TRBJ2-1
CDR3: ASSYERSSYNEQF